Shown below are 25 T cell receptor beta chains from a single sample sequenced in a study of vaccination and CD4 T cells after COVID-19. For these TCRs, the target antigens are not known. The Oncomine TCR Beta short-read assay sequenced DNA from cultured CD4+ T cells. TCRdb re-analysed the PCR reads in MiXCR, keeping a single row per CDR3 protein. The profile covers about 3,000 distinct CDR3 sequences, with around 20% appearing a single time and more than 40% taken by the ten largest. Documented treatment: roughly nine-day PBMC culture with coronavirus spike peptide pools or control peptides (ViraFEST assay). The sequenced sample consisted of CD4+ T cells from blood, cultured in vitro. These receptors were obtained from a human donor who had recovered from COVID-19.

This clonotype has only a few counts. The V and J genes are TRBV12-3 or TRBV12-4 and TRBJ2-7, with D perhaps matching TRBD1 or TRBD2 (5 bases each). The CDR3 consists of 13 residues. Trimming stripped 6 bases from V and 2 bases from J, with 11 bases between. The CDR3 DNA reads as TGTGCCAGCAGCCCCGGGGCCACCTACGAGCAGTACTTC. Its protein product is CASSPGATYEQYF.

The CDR3 nucleotides are TGTGCCATCGCCGTAGTGGGGGGGGATACGCAGTATTTT. It yields the protein CAIAVVGGDTQYF. The J gene is TRBJ2-3, the V gene TRBV10-3, with 7 bases that match TRBD2. Germline CDR1 is ENHRY and CDR2 is SYGVKD. CDR3 length: 13 residues. The V segment lost 8 bases and the J segment 6 bases; nucleotides outside the gene matches: 8.

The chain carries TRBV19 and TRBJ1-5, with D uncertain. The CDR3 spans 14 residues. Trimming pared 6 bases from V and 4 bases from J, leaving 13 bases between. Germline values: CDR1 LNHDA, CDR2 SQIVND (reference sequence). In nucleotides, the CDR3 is TGTGCCAGTAGGGGTCCAAGAGGGAATCAGCCCCAGCATTTT. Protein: CASRGPRGNQPQHF. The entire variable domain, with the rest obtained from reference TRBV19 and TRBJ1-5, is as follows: DGGITQSPKYLFRKEGQNVTLSCEQNLNHDAMYWYRQDPGQGLRLIYYSQIVNDFQKGDIAEGYSVSREKKESFPLTVTSAQKNPTAFYLCASRGPRGNQPQHFGDGTRLSIL.

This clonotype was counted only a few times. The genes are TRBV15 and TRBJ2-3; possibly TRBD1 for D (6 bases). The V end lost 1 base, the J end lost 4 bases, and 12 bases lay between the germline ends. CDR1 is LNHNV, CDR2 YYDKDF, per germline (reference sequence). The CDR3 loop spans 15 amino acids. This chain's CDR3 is CATSRAHRVADTQYF. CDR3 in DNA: TGTGCCACCAGCAGAGCCCACAGGGTCGCAGATACGCAGTATTTT.

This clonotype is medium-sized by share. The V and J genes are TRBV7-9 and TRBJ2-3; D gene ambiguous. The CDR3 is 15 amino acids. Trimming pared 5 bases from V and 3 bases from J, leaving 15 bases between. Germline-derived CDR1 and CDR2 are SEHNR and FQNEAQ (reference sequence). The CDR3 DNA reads TGTGCCAGCAGCCCAACGGCGGCGGTTACAGATACGCAGTATTTT. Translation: CASSPTAAVTDTQYF.

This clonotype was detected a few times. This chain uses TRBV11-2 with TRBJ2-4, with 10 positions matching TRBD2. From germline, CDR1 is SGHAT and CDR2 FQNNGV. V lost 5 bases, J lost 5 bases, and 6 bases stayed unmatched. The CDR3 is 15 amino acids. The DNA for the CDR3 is TGTGCCAGCAGCACAACCGGACTAGCGGAAAACATTCAGTACTTC. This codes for CASSTTGLAENIQYF.

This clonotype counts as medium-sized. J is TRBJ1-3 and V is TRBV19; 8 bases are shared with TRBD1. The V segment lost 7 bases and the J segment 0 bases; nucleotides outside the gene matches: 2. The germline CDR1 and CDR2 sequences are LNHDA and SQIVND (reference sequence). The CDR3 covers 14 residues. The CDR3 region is CASTDRASGNTIYF. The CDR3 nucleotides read TGTGCCAGTACGGACAGGGCCTCTGGAAACACCATATATTTT.

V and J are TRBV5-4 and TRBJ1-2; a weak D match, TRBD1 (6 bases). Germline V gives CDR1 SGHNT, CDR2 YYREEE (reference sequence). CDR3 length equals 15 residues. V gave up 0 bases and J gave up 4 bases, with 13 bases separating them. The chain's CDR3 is CASSLADSPFYGYTF. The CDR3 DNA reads TGTGCCAGCAGCTTGGCGGACAGCCCGTTCTATGGCTACACCTTC.

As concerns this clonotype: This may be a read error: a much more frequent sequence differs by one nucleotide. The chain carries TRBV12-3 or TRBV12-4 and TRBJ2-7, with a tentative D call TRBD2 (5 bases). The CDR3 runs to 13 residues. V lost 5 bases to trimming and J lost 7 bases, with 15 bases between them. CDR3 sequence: CASSVRDGGEQYF. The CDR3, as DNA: TGTGCCAGCAGTGTGAGGGATGGTGGGGAGCAGTACTTC.

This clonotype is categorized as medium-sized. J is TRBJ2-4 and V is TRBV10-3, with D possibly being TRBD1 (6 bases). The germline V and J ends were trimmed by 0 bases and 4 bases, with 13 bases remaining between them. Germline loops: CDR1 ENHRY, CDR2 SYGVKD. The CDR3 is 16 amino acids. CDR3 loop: CAISESSRTVKNIQYF. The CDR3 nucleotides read TGTGCCATCAGTGAGTCCTCTCGGACAGTAAAAAACATTCAGTACTTC.

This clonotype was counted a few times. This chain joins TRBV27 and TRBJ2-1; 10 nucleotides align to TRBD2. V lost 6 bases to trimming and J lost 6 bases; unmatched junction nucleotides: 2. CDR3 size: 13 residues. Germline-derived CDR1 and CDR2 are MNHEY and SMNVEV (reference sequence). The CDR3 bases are TGTGCCAGCAGGTGGACTAGCGGCAATGAGCAGTTCTTC. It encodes CASRWTSGNEQFF.

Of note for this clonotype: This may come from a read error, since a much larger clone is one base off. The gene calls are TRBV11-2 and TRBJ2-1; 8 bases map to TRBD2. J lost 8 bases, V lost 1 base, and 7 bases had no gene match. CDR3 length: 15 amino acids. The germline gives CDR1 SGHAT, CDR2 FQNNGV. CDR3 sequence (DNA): TGTGCCAGCAGCTTAGGGACGGGGGGGCGGCATGAGCAGTTCTTC. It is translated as CASSLGTGGRHEQFF.

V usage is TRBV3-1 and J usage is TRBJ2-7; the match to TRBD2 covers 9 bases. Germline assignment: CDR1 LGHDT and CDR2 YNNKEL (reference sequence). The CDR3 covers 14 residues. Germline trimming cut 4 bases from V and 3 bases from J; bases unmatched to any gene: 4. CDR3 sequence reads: CASSPAGGGYEQYF. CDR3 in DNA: TGTGCCAGCAGCCCAGCGGGGGGCGGCTACGAGCAGTACTTC.

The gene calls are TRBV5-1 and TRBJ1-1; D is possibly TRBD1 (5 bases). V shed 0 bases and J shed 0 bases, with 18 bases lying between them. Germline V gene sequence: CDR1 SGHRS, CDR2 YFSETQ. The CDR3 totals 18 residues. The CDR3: CASSLVSTGYVVNTEAFF. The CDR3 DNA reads TGCGCCAGCAGCTTGGTCAGTACAGGCTACGTTGTGAACACTGAAGCTTTCTTT.

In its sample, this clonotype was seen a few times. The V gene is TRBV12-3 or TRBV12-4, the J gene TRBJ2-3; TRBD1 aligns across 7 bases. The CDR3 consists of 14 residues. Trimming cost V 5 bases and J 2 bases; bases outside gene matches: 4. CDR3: CASSEGQSTDTQYF. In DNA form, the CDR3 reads TGTGCCAGCAGTGAGGGACAGTCCACAGATACGCAGTATTTT.

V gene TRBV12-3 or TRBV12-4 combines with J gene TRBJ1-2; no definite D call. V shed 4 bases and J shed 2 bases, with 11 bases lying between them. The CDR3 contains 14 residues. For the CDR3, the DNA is TGTGCCAGCAGTTCCAACCGCCGGAACTATGGCTACACCTTC. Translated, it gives CASSSNRRNYGYTF.

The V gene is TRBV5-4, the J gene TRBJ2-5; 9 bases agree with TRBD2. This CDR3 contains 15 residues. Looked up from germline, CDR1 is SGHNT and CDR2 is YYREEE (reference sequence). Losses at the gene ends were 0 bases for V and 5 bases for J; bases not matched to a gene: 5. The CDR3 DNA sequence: TGTGCCAGCAGCTTGGATAGCGGGGGACAGGAGACCCAGTACTTC. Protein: CASSLDSGGQETQYF.

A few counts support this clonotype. For the CDR3, the DNA is TGTGCCAGCAGCCCCCAGGGAATGGCTGGCTACACCTTC. This translates into CASSPQGMAGYTF. The V gene is TRBV11-2, the J gene TRBJ1-2, with D tentatively TRBD1 (5 bases). Trimming left V 5 bases short and J 7 bases short, with 14 bases between. This CDR3 region has 13 residues. CDR1 is SGHAT and CDR2 is FQNNGV in the germline V gene.

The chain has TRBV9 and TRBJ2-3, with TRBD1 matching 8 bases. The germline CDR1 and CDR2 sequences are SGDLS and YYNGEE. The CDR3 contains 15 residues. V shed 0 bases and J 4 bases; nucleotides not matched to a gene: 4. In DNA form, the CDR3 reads TGTGCCAGCAGCGTAGAGGCAGGGGGCCCAGATACGCAGTATTTT. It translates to CASSVEAGGPDTQYF. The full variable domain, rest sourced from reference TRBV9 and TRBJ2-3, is DSGVTQTPKHLITATGQRVTLRCSPRSGDLSVYWYQQSLDQGLQFLIQYYNGEERAKGNILERFSAQQFPDLHSELNLSSLELGDSALYFCASSVEAGGPDTQYFGPGTRLTVL.

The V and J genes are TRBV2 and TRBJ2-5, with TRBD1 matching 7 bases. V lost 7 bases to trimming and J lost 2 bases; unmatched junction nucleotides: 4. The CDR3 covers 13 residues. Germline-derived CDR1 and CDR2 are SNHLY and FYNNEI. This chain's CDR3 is CASTGTAQETQYF. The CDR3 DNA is TGTGCCAGCACAGGGACAGCACAAGAGACCCAGTACTTC. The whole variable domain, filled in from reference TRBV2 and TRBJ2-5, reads EPEVTQTPSHQVTQMGQEVILRCVPISNHLYFYWYRQILGQKVEFLVSFYNNEISEKSEIFDDQFSVERPDGSNFTLKIRSTKLEDSAMYFCASTGTAQETQYFGPGTRLLVL.

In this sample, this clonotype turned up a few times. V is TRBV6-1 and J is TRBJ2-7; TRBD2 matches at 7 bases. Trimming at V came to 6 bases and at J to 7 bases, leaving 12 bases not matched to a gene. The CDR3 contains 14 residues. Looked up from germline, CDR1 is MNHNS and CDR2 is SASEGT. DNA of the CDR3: TGTGCCAGCAGATTAAGGGAGGGTATAGAAGAGCAGTACTTC. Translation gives CASRLREGIEEQYF.

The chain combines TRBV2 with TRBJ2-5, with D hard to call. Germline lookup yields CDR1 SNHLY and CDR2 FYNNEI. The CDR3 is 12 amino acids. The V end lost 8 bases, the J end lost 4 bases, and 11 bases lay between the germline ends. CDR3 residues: CASASTAETQYF. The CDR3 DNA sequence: TGTGCCAGCGCCTCGACGGCAGAGACCCAGTACTTC.

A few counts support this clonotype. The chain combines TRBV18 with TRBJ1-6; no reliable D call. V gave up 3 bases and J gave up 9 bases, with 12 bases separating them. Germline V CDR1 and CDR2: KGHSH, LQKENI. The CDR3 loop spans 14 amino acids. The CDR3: CASSPTGVGSPLHF. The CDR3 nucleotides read TGTGCCAGCTCACCGACCGGGGTCGGTTCACCCCTCCACTTT.

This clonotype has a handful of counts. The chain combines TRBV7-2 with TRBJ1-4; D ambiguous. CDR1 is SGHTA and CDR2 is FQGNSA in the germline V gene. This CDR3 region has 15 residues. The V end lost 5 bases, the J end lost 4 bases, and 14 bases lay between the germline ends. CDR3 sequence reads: CASSRQRQVNEKLFF. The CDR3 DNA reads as TGTGCCAGCAGCCGACAACGGCAAGTTAATGAAAAACTGTTTTTT.

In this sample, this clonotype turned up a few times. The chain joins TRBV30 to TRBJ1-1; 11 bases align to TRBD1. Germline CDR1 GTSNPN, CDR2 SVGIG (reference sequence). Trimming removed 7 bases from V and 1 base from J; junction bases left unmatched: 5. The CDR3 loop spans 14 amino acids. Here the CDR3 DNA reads TGTGCCTCGGACAGGGGGCGCGGGAACACTGAAGCTTTCTTT. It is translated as CASDRGRGNTEAFF.